A single sample is the source of the 15 T cell receptor beta chains below, sequenced in a study of CXCR3-negative and CXCR3-positive naive CD8 T cells. Study findings and constraints: Naive cells with CXCR3 showed TRB CDR3s that were more hydrophobic than those in CXCR3-negative naive cells.

The authors made the TRB cDNA libraries by 5' RACE using UMI labels. No DNA is given; TCRdb re-called the 5' RACE reads and lists each CDR3 protein once. In total, the table holds fewer than 65,000 distinct CDR3 sequences. These receptors have no known antigen. The sequenced sample was naive CXCR3+ CD8+ T cells from blood. This sample's subset: CD45RO-CCR7+CD27+CD95- naive CD8+ T cells expressing CXCR3 (TNR3+). The receptors were gathered from a human donor in good health. Some clones in this sample may be carry-over from other donors' samples.

This chain links TRBV7-6 with TRBJ2-1; lacking DNA, the TRBD2 call made by TCRdb goes unchecked. This CDR3 contains 15 residues. Per germline, CDR1 SGHVS and CDR2 FNYEAQ. CDR3 sequence reads: CASSPSLAGSNEQFF.

The rearrangement links TRBV2 to TRBJ2-2; TCRdb selects TRBD2, and the lack of DNA leaves this call unchecked. Germline values: CDR1 SNHLY, CDR2 FYNNEI. CDR3 length: 15 residues. CDR3 loop: CASRNWTSSTGELFF.

The J gene is TRBJ2-7, the V gene TRBV7-9; TCRdb's D call of TRBD1 is untestable without DNA. The CDR3 loop spans 13 amino acids. Germline CDR1 and CDR2: SEHNR and FQNEAQ (reference sequence). CDR3 sequence: CASSSDRVGEQYF.

The CDR3 loop reads CASSPSLGRSSHNEQFF. The V and J genes are TRBV11-2 and TRBJ2-1; lacking DNA, the TRBD1 call made by TCRdb goes unchecked. The CDR3 loop spans 17 amino acids. The germline V gene has CDR1 SGHAT and CDR2 FQNNGV.

This rearrangement joins TRBV20-1 to TRBJ2-7; with no DNA, the TCRdb D assignment of TRBD1 cannot be verified. Germline CDR1 and CDR2: DFQATT and SNEGSKA (reference sequence). There are 16 residues in the CDR3. The CDR3 loop reads CSAKSTGTNTPYEQYF.

V usage is TRBV20-1 and J usage is TRBJ1-2. CDR1 and CDR2 from the germline V gene are DFQATT and SNEGSKA (reference sequence). The CDR3 runs 12 residues. CDR3 in amino acids: CSASGVGDGYTF.

This chain links TRBV29-1 with TRBJ2-3. The CDR3 has 11 residues. Germline V gives CDR1 SQVTM, CDR2 ANQGSEA. CDR3 amino acids: CSVIITDTQYF.

The genes are TRBV21-1 and TRBJ2-4; TCRdb reports TRBD2, a call that lacks DNA to check it against. TRBV21-1 is deemed a pseudogene. There are 16 residues in the CDR3. The chain's CDR3 is CASSLPGLLAKNIQYF.

The chain uses TRBV29-1 and TRBJ2-1; TCRdb's assignment of TRBD2 cannot be checked, as there is no DNA. This CDR3 comprises 15 residues. Germline V gives CDR1 SQVTM, CDR2 ANQGSEA. The CDR3 here is CSVDQTSGGANEQFF.

V gene TRBV20-1 combines with J gene TRBJ2-7. The CDR3 extends over 14 amino acids. CDR1 is DFQATT, CDR2 SNEGSKA, per germline (reference sequence). The CDR3 protein is CSAREKQGTYEQYF.

The chain carries TRBV6-2 or TRBV6-3 and TRBJ2-3; TCRdb's D call, TRBD1, is unchecked because there is no DNA. The CDR3 is 14 amino acids. CDR1 is MNHEY and CDR2 is SVGEGT in the germline V gene. The CDR3 loop is CASSSSSGTDTQYF.

This chain links TRBV7-9 with TRBJ2-3; TCRdb proposes TRBD1, but this gene call is untestable without DNA. The CDR3 spans 15 residues. In germline, CDR1 is SEHNR, CDR2 FQNEAQ (reference sequence). The CDR3 here is CASSSETVRTDTQYF.

The J gene is TRBJ1-2, the V gene TRBV5-4. CDR3 length equals 15 residues. Germline CDR1 reads SGHNT; CDR2 reads YYREEE (reference sequence). The CDR3 is CASLTLGARSYGYTF.

The rearrangement uses TRBV7-3 and TRBJ2-5; the TCRdb call, TRBD2, lacks DNA for checking. The CDR3 length is 14 residues. CDR1 is SGHTA, CDR2 FQGTGA, per germline. CDR3 amino acids: CASSQTSRQETRYF.

The V and J genes are TRBV7-6 and TRBJ2-7; TCRdb's D call, TRBD1, is unchecked because there is no DNA. CDR3 length: 15 residues. In germline, CDR1 is SGHVS, CDR2 FNYEAQ. This CDR3 is CASSQEPGDSYEQYF. Combining the CDR3 with reference TRBV7-6 and TRBJ2-7 gives the whole variable domain GAGVSQSPRYKVTKRGQDVALRCDPISGHVSLYWYRQALGQGPEFLTYFNYEAQQDKSGLPNDRFSAERPEGSISTLTIQRTEQRDSAMYRCASSQEPGDSYEQYFGPGTRLTVT.